A single sample is the source of the 29 T cell receptor beta chains below, sequenced in a study of blood T cell repertoires in COVID-19. The assay was immunoSEQ multiplex PCR, and TCRdb's table has in-frame clones only and misses some. The table shows about 99,000 clones, with 80% to 90% occurring only once. Sequencing input: peripheral blood. The receptor source for this set is a man aged 45-60 years with acute or convalescent COVID-19.

The chain links TRBV5-1 to TRBJ1-5, with 7 positions matching TRBD1. The CDR3 spans 13 residues. Germline V gene lookup returns CDR1 SGHRS and CDR2 YFSETQ. After removal of 4 bases from V and 7 bases from J, the junction contained 5 bases not matched to a gene. CDR3 DNA sequence: TGCGCCAGCAGCCCGACAGGGAGCCAGCCCCAGCATTTT. It translates to CASSPTGSQPQHF.

V and J are TRBV6-4 and TRBJ1-2; 7 positions match TRBD1. With 4 bases clipped from V and 5 bases from J, the junction kept 10 bases outside the gene matches. The germline gives CDR1 MRHNA, CDR2 SNTAGT. CDR3 length: 15 amino acids. Here the CDR3 reads CASSAQGKGGYGYTF. The DNA for the CDR3 is TGTGCCAGCAGTGCACAGGGGAAAGGAGGATATGGCTACACCTTC.

V and J are TRBV19 and TRBJ1-5; 8 nucleotides match TRBD1. The CDR3 is 13 amino acids. Germline CDR1 is LNHDA and CDR2 is SQIVND (reference sequence). With 8 bases clipped from V and 3 bases from J, the junction kept 3 bases outside the gene matches. CDR3 nucleotides: TGTGCCAGTTGGACAGGGCCCAATCAGCCCCAGCATTTT. Translated: CASWTGPNQPQHF.

The rearrangement joins TRBV7-8 to TRBJ2-3, with 9 bases identical to TRBD2. With V trimmed by 5 bases and J by 1 base, 7 bases remained unmatched. The CDR3 consists of 16 residues. CDR1 and CDR2 from the germline V gene are SGHVS and FQNEAQ. The CDR3 nucleotides read TGTGCCAGCAGCGCCATAGCGGGAGTAGGCACAGATACGCAGTATTTT. Residues: CASSAIAGVGTDTQYF. Full variable domain (rest looked up from reference TRBV7-8 and TRBJ2-3): GAGVSQSPRYKVAKRGQDVALRCDPISGHVSLFWYQQALGQGPEFLTYFQNEAQLDKSGLPSDRFFAERPEGSVSTLKIQRTQQEDSAVYLCASSAIAGVGTDTQYFGPGTRLTVL.

The chain joins TRBV4-1 to TRBJ2-7; the match to TRBD2 covers 11 bases. Trimming cost V 3 bases and J 0 bases; bases outside gene matches: 1. The V gene's germline CDR1 is MGHRA and CDR2 YSYEKL. The CDR3 extends over 15 amino acids. This CDR3 reads CASSQGLAVSYEQYF. The CDR3 bases are TGCGCCAGCAGCCAGGGACTAGCGGTCTCCTACGAGCAGTACTTC.

The rearrangement links TRBV7-9 to TRBJ1-1, with 9 bases identical to TRBD1. This CDR3 region has 15 residues. In germline, CDR1 is SEHNR, CDR2 FQNEAQ (reference sequence). J gave up 4 bases and V 3 bases, and 6 bases lay outside the gene matches. CDR3 DNA: TGTGCCAGCAGCTTTACCGGGACAGGGAGCACTGAAGCTTTCTTT. This translates into CASSFTGTGSTEAFF.

This clone appeared a single time. The V call is TRBV9, the J call TRBJ2-7; TRBD1 is a possible D gene (5 bases). The CDR3 sequence is 12 residues long. V was trimmed by 4 bases and J by 9 bases, leaving 14 bases between them. Germline V gene lookup returns CDR1 SGDLS and CDR2 YYNGEE. Here the CDR3 reads CASSLERGPQYF. CDR3 nucleotide sequence: TGTGCCAGCAGCTTGGAAAGGGGTCCGCAGTACTTC.

The sample holds a few counts of this clone. The V and J genes are TRBV27 and TRBJ1-1, with 8 positions matching TRBD1. CDR3 length: 16 amino acids. V trimming: 6 bases; J trimming: 7 bases; junction bases outside the gene matches: 16. Germline values: CDR1 MNHEY, CDR2 SMNVEV (reference sequence). DNA of the CDR3: TGTGCCAGCAGGGCCATAACCAGGGGGCCCTCGGGTGAAGCTTTCTTT. It yields the protein CASRAITRGPSGEAFF.

A single count supports this clone. The rearrangement joins TRBV18 to TRBJ1-4; no firm D call. Germline CDR1 KGHSH, CDR2 LQKENI. V lost 5 bases to trimming and J lost 7 bases, with 8 bases between them. The CDR3 consists of 12 residues. The CDR3 bases are TGTGCCAGCTCAGAGGGCGGTGAAAAACTGTTTTTT. Amino acid sequence: CASSEGGEKLFF.

The J gene is TRBJ1-3, the V gene TRBV28, with TRBD1 matching over 7 bases. The CDR3 length is 16 residues. The J segment lost 4 bases and the V segment lost 3 bases, leaving 9 bases of the junction unmatched. CDR1 and CDR2 (germline): MDHEN, SYDVKM. CDR3 loop: CASSLGGQGDGNTIYF. Here the CDR3 DNA reads TGTGCCAGCAGTTTGGGGGGCCAGGGGGACGGAAACACCATATATTTT.

The CDR3 DNA follows: TGTGCCTGGAGGGGAGGTCCCCCGGCCCCACAAGAGACCCAGTACTTC. This codes for CAWRGGPPAPQETQYF. The chain employs TRBV30 and TRBJ2-5, with a possible D match to TRBD2 (6 bases). V lost 3 bases and J 2 bases, leaving 19 bases between the germline ends. The CDR3 length is 16 residues. Per the germline V gene, CDR1 is GTSNPN and CDR2 is SVGIG (reference sequence).

The V gene is TRBV28, the J gene TRBJ2-6, with D uncertain. Between the trimmed V and J ends, which lost 3 bases and 4 bases, there was a span of 7 bases. The CDR3 covers 14 residues. The germline gives CDR1 MDHEN, CDR2 SYDVKM. CDR3: CASSFSRGANVLTF. CDR3 nucleotide sequence: TGTGCCAGCAGTTTTTCTAGGGGGGCCAACGTCCTGACTTTC.

The chain joins TRBV5-5 to TRBJ2-1; maybe TRBD1 (5 bases). The germline gives CDR1 SGHKS, CDR2 YYEKEE (reference sequence). The ends were cut back, 4 bases at V and 6 bases at J, with 11 bases in the middle. The CDR3 sequence is 13 residues long. CDR3 sequence: CASSPTVRNEQFF. The CDR3 DNA sequence: TGTGCCAGCAGCCCGACAGTTCGCAATGAGCAGTTCTTC.

This chain connects TRBV18 to TRBJ2-3; unclear D gene. In germline, CDR1 is KGHSH, CDR2 LQKENI. CDR3 length: 13 residues. V lost 6 bases to trimming and J lost 6 bases, with 13 bases between them. The CDR3 spells CASSKDPRDTQYF. The CDR3 DNA is TGTGCCAGCTCCAAGGATCCGAGGGATACGCAGTATTTT.

V and J are TRBV18 and TRBJ2-4; 7 positions agree with TRBD1. The germline CDR1 and CDR2 sequences are KGHSH and LQKENI. The CDR3 sequence is 15 residues long. V trimming: 6 bases; J trimming: 8 bases; junction bases outside the gene matches: 13. CDR3 protein: CASSPRTGREDIQYF. Written as DNA, the CDR3 is TGTGCCAGCTCGCCAAGGACAGGCCGCGAGGACATTCAGTACTTC.

This chain joins TRBV6-5 and TRBJ2-7, with 7 bases identical to TRBD1. CDR3 length: 12 amino acids. Germline CDR1 and CDR2: MNHEY and SVGAGI. Trimming took 6 bases from V and 5 from J; bases not matched to a gene: 4. As DNA, the CDR3 is TGTGCCAGCAGACAGGGGTGGAACGAGCAGTACTTC. This sequence encodes CASRQGWNEQYF.

The rearrangement links TRBV6-1 to TRBJ2-6; tentatively, D is TRBD1 (6 bases). The V gene lost 4 bases and the J gene lost 0 bases, with 16 bases spanning the gap. Germline CDR1 is MNHNS and CDR2 is SASEGT. This CDR3 has 18 amino acids. For the CDR3, the DNA is TGTGCCAGCAGTGGCCGGCGACAGGCCCTCTCTGGGGCCAACGTCCTGACTTTC. Translation gives CASSGRRQALSGANVLTF.

The chain recombines TRBV24-1 with TRBJ2-2; TRBD1 matches at 7 bases. Germline trimming cut 0 bases from V and 5 bases from J; bases unmatched to any gene: 8. CDR3 length: 17 amino acids. Germline V gene data show CDR1 as KGHDR and CDR2 as SFDVKD. This CDR3 reads CATSDLQRDRKTGELFF. The CDR3, as DNA: TGTGCCACCAGTGATTTGCAACGGGACAGAAAAACCGGGGAGCTGTTTTTT.

The chain combines TRBV30 with TRBJ1-1; no clear D. The V end was cut by 1 base, the J end by 7 bases, with 10 bases between. Germline-derived CDR1 and CDR2 are GTSNPN and SVGIG (reference sequence). The CDR3 has 12 residues. The CDR3 spells CAWSAGQGEAFF. The CDR3 coding sequence is TGTGCCTGGAGTGCGGGTCAAGGTGAAGCTTTCTTT. Drawing the rest from reference TRBV30 and TRBJ1-1, the complete variable domain is SQTIHQWPATLVQPVGSPLSLECTVEGTSNPNLYWYRQAAGRGLQLLFYSVGIGQISSEVPQNLSASRPQDRQFILSSKKLLLSDSGFYLCAWSAGQGEAFFGQGTRLTVV.

This chain joins TRBV5-4 and TRBJ2-2; D might be TRBD2 (5 bases). The CDR3 length is 13 residues. With 3 bases removed from V and 6 bases from J, the gap between germline ends came to 9 bases. Germline V gene data show CDR1 as SGHNT and CDR2 as YYREEE (reference sequence). This CDR3 reads CASSWKGAGELFF. The CDR3 DNA sequence: TGTGCCAGCAGCTGGAAGGGAGCCGGGGAGCTGTTTTTT. The full variable domain, in which reference TRBV5-4 and TRBJ2-2 provide the parts outside the CDR3, is ETGVTQSPTHLIKTRGQQVTLRCSSQSGHNTVSWYQQALGQGPQFIFQYYREEENGRGNFPPRFSGLQFPNYSSELNVNALELDDSALYLCASSWKGAGELFFGEGSRLTVL.

The chain combines TRBV28 with TRBJ2-7; D perhaps matches TRBD2 (6 bases). V gave up 9 bases and J gave up 2 bases, with 17 bases separating them. Germline V gene data show CDR1 as MDHEN and CDR2 as SYDVKM. This CDR3 is 14 amino acids long. The CDR3 is CASFGAGTTYEQYF. The CDR3 bases are TGTGCCAGTTTTGGGGCGGGAACTACCTACGAGCAGTACTTC. Combining the CDR3 with reference TRBV28 and TRBJ2-7 gives the whole variable domain DVKVTQSSRYLVKRTGEKVFLECVQDMDHENMFWYRQDPGLGLRLIYFSYDVKMKEKGDIPEGYSVSREKKERFSLILESASTNQTSMYLCASFGAGTTYEQYFGPGTRLTVT.

The chain is built from TRBV14 and TRBJ2-1, with a tentative D call TRBD2 (5 bases). From germline, CDR1 is SGHDN and CDR2 FVKESK. V lost 2 bases and J lost 14, with 13 bases in between. The CDR3 contains 12 residues. CDR3 region: CASSQIRGIEFF. The CDR3 DNA follows: TGTGCCAGCAGCCAAATTCGGGGAATTGAGTTCTTC.

This clone was picked up a small number of times. This chain uses TRBV24-1 with TRBJ2-1; D possibly corresponds to TRBD1 (6 bases). Trimming took 3 bases from V and 7 from J, leaving 15 bases between them. The CDR3 length is 15 residues. Germline V gene data show CDR1 as KGHDR and CDR2 as SFDVKD. Here the CDR3 reads CATSDALDRGNEQFF. The CDR3 bases are TGTGCCACCAGTGATGCCCTGGACAGAGGGAATGAGCAGTTCTTC.

J is TRBJ1-1 and V is TRBV10-2; unclear D gene. V lost 4 bases and J lost 1, with 16 bases in between. This CDR3 has 16 amino acids. CDR1 is WSHSY, CDR2 SAAADI, per germline. The CDR3 spells CASSGRTRGSNTEAFF. The DNA of the CDR3 is TGCGCCAGCAGTGGACGGACTCGGGGTTCGAACACTGAAGCTTTCTTT.

The genes are TRBV5-1 and TRBJ2-1; 8 bases agree with TRBD2. The length of the CDR3 is 18 residues. In germline, CDR1 is SGHRS, CDR2 YFSETQ. The J segment lost 5 bases and the V segment lost 2 bases, leaving 15 bases of the junction unmatched. CDR3 in amino acids: CASSFGAASGSPHNEQFF. The CDR3 bases are TGCGCCAGCAGCTTTGGGGCGGCGAGCGGGAGTCCCCACAATGAGCAGTTCTTC.

The genes are TRBV6-5 and TRBJ2-5, with a possible D match to TRBD1 (6 bases). Trimming shortened V by 5 bases and J by 5 bases, and 9 bases separated the two germline ends. The germline gives CDR1 MNHEY, CDR2 SVGAGI. The CDR3 loop spans 12 amino acids. The CDR3 sequence: CASSNRVETQYF. Here the CDR3 DNA reads TGTGCCAGCAGTAACAGGGTGGAGACCCAGTACTTC.

V and J are TRBV6-5 and TRBJ1-1, with unresolved D. V was cut by 6 bases and J by 1 base, with 6 bases left in between. The CDR3 loop spans 12 amino acids. Per germline, CDR1 MNHEY and CDR2 SVGAGI. The CDR3 DNA sequence: TGTGCCAGCAGAACAGCGAACACTGAAGCTTTCTTT. This gives the protein CASRTANTEAFF.

The rearrangement joins TRBV28 to TRBJ1-5; TRBD1 matches 9 bases. The V and J ends lost 3 bases and 6 bases, in that order; junction bases with no gene match: 6. CDR3 length: 15 residues. Germline CDR1 MDHEN, CDR2 SYDVKM. This CDR3 reads CASSLRRTGVQPQHF. The CDR3, as DNA: TGTGCCAGCAGTTTGAGGAGGACAGGGGTTCAGCCCCAGCATTTT.

The CDR3 sequence is CASSRHKSPNHNEQFF. The CDR3 nucleotides are TGTGCCAGCAGCAGACATAAGAGTCCTAACCACAATGAGCAGTTCTTC. This chain joins TRBV21-1 and TRBJ2-1; TRBD1, the D gene given by the table, was not confirmed from the DNA. TRBV21-1 is recorded as a pseudogene. This CDR3 has 16 amino acids.